The subject of this entry is one TCR beta chain. Assay used: immunoSEQ multiplex PCR; TCRdb lists only in-frame clones, some missing. Here the sample spans some 69,000 clones, about 90% being singletons. CDR1 is SNHLY, CDR2 FYNNEI, per germline. Between the trimmed V and J ends, which lost 7 bases and 7 bases, there was a span of 23 bases. The CDR3 runs to 16 residues. These data belong to a study of technical replicates of blood from a handful of donors. This chain joins TRBV2 and TRBJ2-1, with D possibly TRBD1 on 6 matching bases. The source is a human donor in good health. Some clones in this sample may be carry-over from other donors' samples. The sample taken for sequencing was PBMCs. This chain's CDR3 is CASNDPRDTAGNEQFF. The CDR3 nucleotides are TGTGCCAGCAATGACCCAAGGGACACCGCAGGGAATGAGCAGTTCTTC.